This T cell receptor beta chain was obtained from a study of identical twins. General study findings and limits: Beta clonotypes that were abundant in cord blood contained fewer insertions, a pattern absent from memory repertoires. The study based its conclusions on cross-sectional statistical analysis and did not follow the same donors.

This clonotype was seen a handful of times. Antigen unknown. The V and J ends lost 5 bases and 1 base respectively, with 14 bases between them. The CDR3 sequence is 16 residues long. MiXCR, run by TCRdb on the 5' RACE reads, gives a single entry per CDR3 protein. The table includes fewer than 900,000 distinct CDR3 sequences, 21% detected once. Each donor (without exception) was a healthy Caucasian. These data also featured in a second study, about T cells expressing NK-cell markers. That investigation notes: The TCR beta repertoires were obtained from sorted CD3+CD56+NKG2C+, CD3+CD56+NKG2C- and CD3+CD56-NKG2C+ T cells.

The chain has TRBV12-3 or TRBV12-4 and TRBJ2-2; D possibly corresponds to TRBD1 (6 bases). The source is a woman under 30 in good health. What was sequenced was PBMCs. The CDR3 loop reads CASSPHRVKNTGELFF. The CDR3 DNA reads TGTGCCAGCAGTCCACACAGGGTAAAGAACACCGGGGAGCTGTTTTTT.